These 7 T cell receptor beta chains originate from one sample sequenced in a study of T cell responses to AZD1222 COVID-19 vaccine. Generated by immunoSEQ multiplex PCR, the TCRdb table keeps only in-frame clones and is missing some. The sample has 200,000 or so clones, 80% to 95% seen once. The source was peripheral blood, collected 28 days after the second AZD1222 dose. These receptors all come from an adult who received the AZD1222 COVID-19 vaccine.

The V call is TRBV6-5, the J call TRBJ1-1; D is ambiguous. The CDR3 loop spans 14 amino acids. Trimming pared 4 bases from V and 1 base from J, leaving 10 bases between. Germline loops: CDR1 MNHEY, CDR2 SVGAGI. This chain's CDR3 is CASSLRRKNTEAFF. CDR3 coding DNA: TGTGCCAGCAGTTTAAGACGGAAGAACACTGAAGCTTTCTTT.

The J gene is TRBJ2-1, the V gene TRBV7-9; 10 bases agree with TRBD1. CDR1 and CDR2 (germline): SEHNR, FQNEAQ (reference sequence). The junction had 6 bases not matched to a gene; V was cut back by 10 bases and J by 6 bases. The CDR3 spans 13 residues. Written as DNA, the CDR3 is TGTGCCACCCCGGACAGGGGGAGCAATGAGCAGTTCTTC. Its translation is CATPDRGSNEQFF.

This clone showed up just once. The gene calls are TRBV15 and TRBJ1-5, with D possibly matching TRBD1 (6 bases). In germline, CDR1 is LNHNV, CDR2 YYDKDF (reference sequence). CDR3 length: 14 residues. The ends were cut back, 3 bases at V and 5 bases at J, with 11 bases in the middle. DNA for the CDR3: TGTGCCACCAGCAGTGGACAGCCGGATCAGCCCCAGCATTTT. Amino acids: CATSSGQPDQPQHF.

For the CDR3, the DNA is TGTGCCAGCAGTTCGGACCCGGGAGAAACCGGGGAGCTGTTTTTT. Translated: CASSSDPGETGELFF. V usage is TRBV7-3 and J usage is TRBJ2-2; D is possibly TRBD2 (6 bases). CDR3 length: 15 residues. V lost 6 bases and J lost 5, with 16 bases in between. CDR1 and CDR2 from the germline V gene are SGHTA and FQGTGA. The full variable domain, in which reference TRBV7-3 and TRBJ2-2 provide the parts outside the CDR3, is GAGVSQTPSNKVTEKGKYVELRCDPISGHTALYWYRQSLGQGPEFLIYFQGTGAADDSGLPNDRFFAVRPEGSVSTLKIQRTERGDSAVYLCASSSDPGETGELFFGEGSRLTVL.

The V call is TRBV6-6, the J call TRBJ2-7; weak D call: TRBD1 (5 bases). The CDR3 is made up of 11 amino acids. The V end lost 6 bases, the J end lost 3 bases, and 6 bases lay between the germline ends. Germline CDR1 is MNHNY and CDR2 is SVGAGI (reference sequence). CDR3 sequence (DNA): TGTGCCAGCAGGGGGCGCTACGAGCAGTACTTC. It codes for CASRGRYEQYF.

This chain connects TRBV12-3 or TRBV12-4 to TRBJ1-2; 7 bases match TRBD1. V gave up 6 bases and J gave up 7 bases; unmatched junction bases: 8. There are 13 residues in the CDR3. The CDR3 loop reads CASSPRTGFGYTF. DNA for the CDR3: TGTGCCAGCAGCCCTAGGACAGGTTTTGGCTACACCTTC.

The chain carries TRBV19 and TRBJ2-7, with 7 bases lining up with TRBD1. Germline CDR1 is LNHDA and CDR2 is SQIVND (reference sequence). CDR3 size: 15 residues. Trimming removed 4 bases from V and 2 bases from J; junction bases left unmatched: 8. CDR3 in DNA: TGTGCCAGTAGTAACAAACCGACAGGGACCTACGAGCAGTACTTC. It yields the protein CASSNKPTGTYEQYF.